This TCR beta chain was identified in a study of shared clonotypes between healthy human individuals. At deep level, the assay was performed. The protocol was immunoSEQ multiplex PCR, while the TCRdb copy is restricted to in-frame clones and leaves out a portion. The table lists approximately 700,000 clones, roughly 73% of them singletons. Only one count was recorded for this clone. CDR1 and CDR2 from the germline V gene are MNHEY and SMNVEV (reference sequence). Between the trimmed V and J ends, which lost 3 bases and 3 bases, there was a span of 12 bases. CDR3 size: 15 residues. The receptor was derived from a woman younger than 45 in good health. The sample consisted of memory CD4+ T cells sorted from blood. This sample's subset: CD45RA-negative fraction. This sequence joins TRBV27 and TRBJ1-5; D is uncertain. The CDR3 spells CASSFNSYVNQPQHF. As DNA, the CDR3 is TGTGCCAGCAGTTTTAACAGTTACGTCAATCAGCCCCAGCATTTT.